This TCR beta chain stems from a study of identical twins. Comments on this clonotype: Its antigen remains unidentified.

Through template switching, a universal primer site was introduced, and the cDNA contained unique molecular identifiers. MiXCR, applied by TCRdb to the 5' RACE reads, yields one record per CDR3 protein. Among 1.5 million to 2 million distinct CDR3 sequences listed, around 29% were seen once. Regarding the study as a whole: When twins shared out-of-frame alpha sequences, those sequences had excess low generation probability. Part of the zero-insertion signal could reflect confounding by invariant MAIT and iNKT cells.

Healthy Caucasians were all of the donors. Germline-derived CDR1 and CDR2 are LGHNT and FRNRAP. The V end was cut by 5 bases, the J end by 4 bases, with 17 bases between. This CDR3 comprises 15 residues. The source material was cord blood. This TCR was recovered from a newborn girl in good health. The chain has TRBV12-5 and TRBJ2-5; D ambiguous. The CDR3 spells CASGQSDGRVETQYF. CDR3 nucleotide sequence: TGTGCTAGTGGTCAATCTGACGGACGGGTAGAGACCCAGTACTTC. Based on the CDR3 plus reference TRBV12-5 and TRBJ2-5, the full variable domain is DARVTQTPRHKVTEMGQEVTMRCQPILGHNTVFWYRQTMMQGLELLAYFRNRAPLDDSGMPKDRFSAEMPDATLATLKIQPSEPRDSAVYFCASGQSDGRVETQYFGPGTRLLVL.